This T cell receptor beta chain stems from a study of metastatic and nonmetastatic thyroid tumors. At the level of the study: For malignant and benign thyroid patients, tumor or nodule tissue and blood were the sources whose repertoires were compared.

Study-level results: According to reports, the diversity of TCR beta was significantly higher in malignant thyroid tumors than in benign nodules, and this held in both blood and tumor samples.

Under the authors' procedure: Using the CDR3 differences seen across clinicopathological groups, the authors built a distant-metastasis classifier for papillary thyroid cancer, which was meant to discriminate distant-metastatic patients. TCRdb reanalyzed the PCR reads with MiXCR. TCRdb, not the original authors, processed these V and J calls. This sample has more than 50,000 clones, with 20% to 25% found just once. This clone was seen ten or more times. Its specificity is unknown. No patient received treatment before thyroid surgery. This receptor was obtained from a female donor with papillary thyroid cancer or a benign thyroid nodule (not recorded which). Some clones in this sample may be carry-over from other donors' samples. Sequencing was done on a sample of blood.

For the CDR3, the DNA is TGCAGCGTTAGGGGACTAGTCTACGAGCAGTACTTC. Protein sequence: CSVRGLVYEQYF. The chain recombines TRBV29-1 with TRBJ2-7; 8 bases are shared with TRBD2. From germline, CDR1 is SQVTM and CDR2 ANQGSEA. The CDR3 is 12 residues long. V was pared by 5 bases and J by 3 bases, with 3 bases of the junction left unmatched.